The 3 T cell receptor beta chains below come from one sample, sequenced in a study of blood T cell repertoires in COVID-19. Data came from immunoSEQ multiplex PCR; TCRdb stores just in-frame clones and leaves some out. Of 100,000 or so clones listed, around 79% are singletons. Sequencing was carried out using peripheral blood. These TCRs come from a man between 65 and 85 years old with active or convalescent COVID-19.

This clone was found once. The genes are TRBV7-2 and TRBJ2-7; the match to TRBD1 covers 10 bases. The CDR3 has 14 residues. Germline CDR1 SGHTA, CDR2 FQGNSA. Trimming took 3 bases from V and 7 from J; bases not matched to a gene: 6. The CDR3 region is CASSLDRGSLEQYF. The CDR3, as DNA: TGTGCCAGCAGCTTGGACAGGGGGTCGCTTGAGCAGTACTTC.

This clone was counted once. The CDR3 region is CASSGTQGRTDTQYF. The CDR3 nucleotides are TGTGCCAGCAGCGGGACACAGGGACGCACAGATACGCAGTATTTT. The chain recombines TRBV6-5 with TRBJ2-3, with D possibly TRBD1 on 6 matching bases. The CDR3 runs 15 residues. V lost 6 bases, J lost 1 base, and 14 bases lay in between. Germline-derived CDR1 and CDR2 are MNHEY and SVGAGI.

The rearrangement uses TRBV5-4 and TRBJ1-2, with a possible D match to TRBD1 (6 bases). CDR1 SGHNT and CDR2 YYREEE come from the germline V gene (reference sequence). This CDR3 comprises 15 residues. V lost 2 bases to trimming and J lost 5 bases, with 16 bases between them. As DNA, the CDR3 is TGTGCCAGCAGCTTTGCTACAGGGAACGGGTATGGCTACACCTTC. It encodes CASSFATGNGYGYTF.